This T cell receptor (beta chain) originates from a study of blood T cell repertoires in COVID-19. Study overall: Samples representing acute and convalescent COVID-19 were sourced from the United States, Italy and Spain.

Method: immunoSEQ multiplex PCR; TCRdb's copy keeps in-frame clones and lacks some. Of about 130,000 clones listed, around 76% are singletons. This CDR3 is built from 13 residues. V was shortened by 3 bases and J by 9 bases, with 12 bases between the two germline ends. CDR1 MGHRA and CDR2 YSYEKL come from the germline V gene. This chain uses TRBV4-1 with TRBJ2-1; D not resolved. This TCR was sampled from an elderly man with COVID-19, enrolled during active disease. The sequenced sample was peripheral blood. CDR3 amino acids: CASSHSLSPEQFF. CDR3 DNA sequence: TGCGCCAGCAGCCATTCCCTGAGCCCTGAGCAGTTCTTC.